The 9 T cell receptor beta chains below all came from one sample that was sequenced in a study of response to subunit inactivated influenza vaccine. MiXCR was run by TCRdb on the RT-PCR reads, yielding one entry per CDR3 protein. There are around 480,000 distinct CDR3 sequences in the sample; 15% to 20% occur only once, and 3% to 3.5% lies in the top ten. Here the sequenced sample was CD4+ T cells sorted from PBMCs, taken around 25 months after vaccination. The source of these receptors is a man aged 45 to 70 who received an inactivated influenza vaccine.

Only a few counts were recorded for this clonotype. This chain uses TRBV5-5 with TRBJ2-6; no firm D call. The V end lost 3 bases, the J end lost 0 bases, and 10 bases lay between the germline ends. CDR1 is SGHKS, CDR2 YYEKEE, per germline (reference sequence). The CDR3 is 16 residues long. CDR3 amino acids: CASSWLGNSGANVLTF. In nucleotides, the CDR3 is TGTGCCAGCAGCTGGTTAGGCAACTCTGGGGCCAACGTCCTGACTTTC.

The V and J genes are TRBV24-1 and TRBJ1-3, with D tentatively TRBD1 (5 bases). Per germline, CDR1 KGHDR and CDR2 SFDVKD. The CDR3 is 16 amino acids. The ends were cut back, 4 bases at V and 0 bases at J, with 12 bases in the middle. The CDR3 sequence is CATSERRQRSGNTIYF. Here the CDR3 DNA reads TGTGCCACCAGTGAGCGACGACAGCGCTCTGGAAACACCATATATTTT.

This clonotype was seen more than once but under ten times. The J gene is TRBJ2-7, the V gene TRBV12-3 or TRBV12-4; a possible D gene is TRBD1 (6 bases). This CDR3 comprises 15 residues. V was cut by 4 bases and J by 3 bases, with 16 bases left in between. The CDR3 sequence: CASSSQGRAIYEQYF. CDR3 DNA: TGTGCCAGCAGTTCCCAGGGGCGCGCGATCTACGAGCAGTACTTC.

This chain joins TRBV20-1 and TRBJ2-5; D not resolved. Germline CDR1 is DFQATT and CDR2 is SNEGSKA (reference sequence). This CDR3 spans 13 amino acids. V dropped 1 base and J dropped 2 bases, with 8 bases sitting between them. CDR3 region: CSARGGLQETQYF. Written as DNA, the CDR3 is TGCAGTGCTAGAGGCGGCCTACAAGAGACCCAGTACTTC.

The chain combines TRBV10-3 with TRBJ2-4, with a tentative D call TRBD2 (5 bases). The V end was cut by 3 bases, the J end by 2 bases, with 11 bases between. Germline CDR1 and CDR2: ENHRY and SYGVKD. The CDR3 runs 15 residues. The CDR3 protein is CAISEGWEPKNIQYF. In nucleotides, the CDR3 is TGTGCCATCAGTGAAGGGTGGGAGCCCAAAAACATTCAGTACTTC.

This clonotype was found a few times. Here the CDR3 reads CASSLTGQGFQPQHF. CDR3 DNA sequence: TGTGCCAGCAGCTTAACGGGACAGGGTTTTCAGCCCCAGCATTTT. The chain recombines TRBV7-2 with TRBJ1-5, with TRBD1 matching 9 bases. Germline CDR1 SGHTA, CDR2 FQGNSA. With 2 bases clipped from V and 6 bases from J, the junction kept 5 bases outside the gene matches. This CDR3 spans 15 amino acids.

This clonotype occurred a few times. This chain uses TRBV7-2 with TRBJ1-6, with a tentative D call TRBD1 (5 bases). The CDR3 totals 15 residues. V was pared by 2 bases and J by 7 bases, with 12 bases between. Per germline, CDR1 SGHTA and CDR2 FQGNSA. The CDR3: CASSLTGLQNSPLHF. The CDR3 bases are TGTGCCAGCAGCTTAACGGGACTACAGAATTCACCCCTCCACTTT. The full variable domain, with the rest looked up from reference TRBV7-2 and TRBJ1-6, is GAGVSQSPSNKVTEKGKDVELRCDPISGHTALYWYRQSLGQGLEFLIYFQGNSAPDKSGLPSDRFSAERTGGSVSTLTIQRTQQEDSAVYLCASSLTGLQNSPLHFGNGTRLTVT.

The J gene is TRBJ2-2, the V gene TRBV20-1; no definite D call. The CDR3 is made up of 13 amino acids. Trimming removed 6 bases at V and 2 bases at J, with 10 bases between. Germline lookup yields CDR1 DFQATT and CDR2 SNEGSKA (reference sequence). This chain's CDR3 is CSAKTANTGELFF. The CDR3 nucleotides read TGCAGTGCCAAGACGGCTAACACCGGGGAGCTGTTTTTT.

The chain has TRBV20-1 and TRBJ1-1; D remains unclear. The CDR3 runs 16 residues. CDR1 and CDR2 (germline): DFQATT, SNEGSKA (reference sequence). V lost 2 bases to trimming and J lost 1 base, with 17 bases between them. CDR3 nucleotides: TGCAGTGCTAGAAGGAGAGGGCAGGCACGGAACACTGAAGCTTTCTTT. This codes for CSARRRGQARNTEAFF.